A selection of T cell receptor beta chains follows, all from one sample in a study of cytomegalovirus exposure and HLA in healthy donors. Profiling relied on immunoSEQ multiplex PCR, and the TCRdb table lists in-frame clones only, not all of them. This sample lists about 170,000 clones; its ten largest clones have 1% to 1.5%. What was sequenced was PBMCs. Every receptor here comes from a woman aged 55-75 years in good health and CMV-seronegative. Each CDR3 is given with its conserved first and last residue. Fields, in order: J gene, D gene, V gene, CDR3 protein, CDR3 DNA. A D gene is named only where the DNA matches it firmly.

j_call: TRBJ2-3; d_call: TRBD2; v_call: TRBV4-1; cdr3_aa: CASSQESLAGDVDTQYF; cdr3_nt: TGCGCCAGCAGCCAAGAAAGCCTAGCGGGAGATGTAGATACGCAGTATTTT
j_call: TRBJ1-2; d_call: NA; v_call: TRBV9; cdr3_aa: CASSEQGINYGYTF; cdr3_nt: TGTGCCAGCAGCGAACAGGGAATTAACTATGGCTACACCTTC
j_call: TRBJ2-7; d_call: TRBD2; v_call: TRBV7-2; cdr3_aa: CATGLAGASAYEQYF; cdr3_nt: TGTGCCACCGGACTAGCGGGGGCTAGTGCCTACGAGCAGTACTTC
j_call: TRBJ2-7; d_call: NA; v_call: TRBV7-3; cdr3_aa: CASSLTREDEQYF; cdr3_nt: TGTGCCAGCAGCTTAACGAGGGAGGACGAGCAGTACTTC
j_call: TRBJ1-3; d_call: TRBD1; v_call: TRBV7-2; cdr3_aa: CASTLQPGQGPGNTIYF; cdr3_nt: TGTGCCAGCACCCTCCAACCGGGACAGGGGCCTGGAAACACCATATATTTT
j_call: TRBJ2-1; d_call: TRBD2; v_call: TRBV7-3; cdr3_aa: CASSQAGTTYNEQFF; cdr3_nt: TGTGCCAGCAGCCAAGCGGGAACGACCTACAATGAGCAGTTCTTC
j_call: TRBJ2-5; d_call: TRBD1; v_call: TRBV25-1; cdr3_aa: CASSDWTGGGGEYF; cdr3_nt: TGTGCCAGCAGTGATTGGACAGGGGGCGGGGGGGAGTACTTC
j_call: TRBJ2-2; d_call: NA; v_call: TRBV5-1; cdr3_aa: CASSLAVRANTGELFF; cdr3_nt: TGCGCCAGCAGCTTGGCGGTCCGGGCGAACACCGGGGAGCTGTTTTTT
j_call: TRBJ2-4; d_call: TRBD1; v_call: TRBV6-5; cdr3_aa: CASSYARTGEQNIQYF; cdr3_nt: TGTGCCAGCAGTTACGCGAGAACAGGGGAACAAAACATTCAGTACTTC
j_call: TRBJ1-2; d_call: TRBD1; v_call: TRBV19; cdr3_aa: CASSIPQDRGGYGYTF; cdr3_nt: TGTGCCAGTAGTATACCCCAGGACAGGGGGGGCTATGGCTACACCTTC
j_call: TRBJ2-3; d_call: TRBD1; v_call: TRBV18; cdr3_aa: CASSPKGQTADTQYF; cdr3_nt: TGTGCCAGCTCACCAAAGGGACAGACCGCAGATACGCAGTATTTT
j_call: TRBJ2-5; d_call: TRBD1; v_call: TRBV10-3; cdr3_aa: CATGQGQGRETQYF; cdr3_nt: TGTGCCACCGGGCAGGGACAGGGGAGAGAGACCCAGTACTTC
j_call: TRBJ1-1; d_call: TRBD1; v_call: TRBV6-6; cdr3_aa: CASTDRGLEAFF; cdr3_nt: TGTGCCAGCACGGACAGGGGGCTTGAAGCTTTCTTT
j_call: TRBJ2-5; d_call: TRBD2; v_call: TRBV18; cdr3_aa: CASSPRLAGDATQYF; cdr3_nt: TGTGCCAGCTCACCACGTCTAGCGGGAGACGCAACCCAGTACTTC
j_call: TRBJ1-1; d_call: NA; v_call: TRBV7-2; cdr3_aa: CASSFSRGMNTEAFF; cdr3_nt: TGTGCCAGCAGCTTTTCCAGGGGAATGAACACTGAAGCTTTCTTT
j_call: TRBJ1-1; d_call: NA; v_call: TRBV29-1; cdr3_aa: CSVDREPGTEAFF; cdr3_nt: TGCAGCGTTGACCGGGAGCCCGGCACTGAAGCTTTCTTT
j_call: TRBJ1-1; d_call: NA; v_call: TRBV7-9; cdr3_aa: CASSSVGAGNTEAFF; cdr3_nt: TGTGCCAGCAGCTCTGTAGGGGCAGGGAACACTGAAGCTTTCTTT
j_call: TRBJ2-1; d_call: NA; v_call: TRBV7-9; cdr3_aa: CASSLVGGRDEQFF; cdr3_nt: TGTGCCAGCAGCTTAGTTGGGGGCCGGGATGAGCAGTTCTTC
j_call: TRBJ2-2; d_call: TRBD2; v_call: TRBV18; cdr3_aa: CASSLPGLAEMRNTGELFF; cdr3_nt: TGTGCCAGCTCATTACCGGGACTAGCGGAGATGCGGAACACCGGGGAGCTGTTTTTT
j_call: TRBJ2-7; d_call: TRBD2; v_call: TRBV10-3; cdr3_aa: CAISDGPAGGPNEQYF; cdr3_nt: TGTGCCATCAGCGATGGCCCAGCGGGAGGGCCTAACGAGCAGTACTTC
j_call: TRBJ2-7; d_call: TRBD1; v_call: TRBV5-6; cdr3_aa: CASSFRDSPSYEQYF; cdr3_nt: TGTGCCAGCAGCTTCCGGGACAGTCCGTCCTACGAGCAGTACTTC
j_call: TRBJ2-7; d_call: NA; v_call: TRBV5-5; cdr3_aa: CASSLAGIEQYF; cdr3_nt: TGTGCCAGCAGCTTGGCAGGGATCGAGCAGTACTTC
j_call: TRBJ2-1; d_call: NA; v_call: TRBV12-5; cdr3_aa: CASGFGGSGAYNEQFF; cdr3_nt: TGTGCTAGTGGTTTTGGAGGTTCTGGGGCCTACAATGAGCAGTTCTTC
j_call: TRBJ2-3; d_call: TRBD2; v_call: TRBV4-2; cdr3_aa: CASSQEGVRGRASDTQYF; cdr3_nt: TGTGCCAGCAGCCAAGAGGGGGTTCGCGGGAGGGCGTCAGATACGCAGTATTTT
j_call: TRBJ1-1; d_call: TRBD1; v_call: TRBV19; cdr3_aa: CAIRDRHTEAFF; cdr3_nt: TGTGCCATACGGGACAGGCACACTGAAGCTTTCTTT
j_call: TRBJ1-2; d_call: TRBD1; v_call: TRBV14; cdr3_aa: CASSQGTPGGANYGYTF; cdr3_nt: TGTGCCAGCAGCCAAGGTACCCCAGGGGGCGCGAACTATGGCTACACCTTC
j_call: TRBJ1-4; d_call: NA; v_call: TRBV4-2; cdr3_aa: CASSQDRNANEKLFF; cdr3_nt: TGTGCCAGCAGCCAAGACAGGAACGCTAATGAAAAACTGTTTTTT
j_call: TRBJ2-1; d_call: NA; v_call: TRBV4-1; cdr3_aa: CASSQHGLFGFNEQFF; cdr3_nt: TGCGCCAGCAGCCAACATGGACTGTTTGGCTTCAATGAGCAGTTCTTC
j_call: TRBJ1-3; d_call: TRBD1; v_call: TRBV4-2; cdr3_aa: CASSPPDRASGNTIYF; cdr3_nt: TGTGCCAGCAGCCCGCCGGACAGGGCATCTGGAAACACCATATATTTT
j_call: TRBJ2-1; d_call: TRBD2; v_call: TRBV10-3; cdr3_aa: CAISEDSGNNEQFF; cdr3_nt: TGTGCCATCAGTGAGGACAGCGGGAACAATGAGCAGTTCTTC
j_call: TRBJ1-4; d_call: TRBD1; v_call: TRBV2; cdr3_aa: CASSLIGTAPEKLFF; cdr3_nt: TGTGCCAGCAGTCTAATCGGGACAGCCCCTGAAAAACTGTTTTTT
j_call: TRBJ1-5; d_call: TRBD1; v_call: TRBV7-2; cdr3_aa: CASSLVGQGVGQPQHF; cdr3_nt: TGTGCCAGCAGCTTAGTAGGACAGGGGGTGGGTCAGCCCCAGCATTTT
j_call: TRBJ2-2; d_call: TRBD2; v_call: TRBV2; cdr3_aa: CASSRGTSGSTGELFF; cdr3_nt: TGTGCCAGCAGTAGAGGGACTAGCGGGAGCACCGGGGAGCTGTTTTTT
j_call: TRBJ2-7; d_call: TRBD2; v_call: TRBV2; cdr3_aa: CASTRLAEGGGEQYF; cdr3_nt: TGTGCCAGCACCCGACTAGCGGAAGGTGGAGGCGAGCAGTACTTC
j_call: TRBJ1-2; d_call: NA; v_call: TRBV19; cdr3_aa: CASRGGGYGYTF; cdr3_nt: TGTGCCAGCCGCGGGGGGGGCTATGGCTACACCTTC
j_call: TRBJ1-6; d_call: NA; v_call: TRBV10-3; cdr3_aa: CAISGSTQADSPLHF; cdr3_nt: TGTGCCATCAGTGGTTCGACCCAAGCGGATTCACCCCTCCACTTT
j_call: TRBJ1-2; d_call: TRBD1; v_call: TRBV11-1; cdr3_aa: CASSARTGGMDGYTF; cdr3_nt: TGTGCCAGCAGCGCCCGGACAGGGGGCATGGATGGCTACACCTTC
j_call: TRBJ2-6; d_call: NA; v_call: TRBV19; cdr3_aa: CASSIGRLAGANVLTF; cdr3_nt: TGTGCCAGTAGTATAGGGCGGCTCGCTGGGGCCAACGTCCTGACTTTC
j_call: TRBJ1-2; d_call: NA; v_call: TRBV27; cdr3_aa: CASSLSGGDGYTF; cdr3_nt: TGTGCCAGCAGCTTATCAGGAGGGGATGGCTACACCTTC
j_call: TRBJ2-1; d_call: NA; v_call: TRBV7-8; cdr3_aa: CASSLAQGNEQFF; cdr3_nt: TGTGCCAGCAGCTTAGCCCAGGGGAATGAGCAGTTCTTC
j_call: TRBJ2-7; d_call: NA; v_call: TRBV9; cdr3_aa: CASSVGTSNYEQYF; cdr3_nt: TGTGCCAGCAGCGTGGGGACATCTAACTACGAGCAGTACTTC
j_call: TRBJ2-5; d_call: TRBD2; v_call: TRBV29-1; cdr3_aa: CSVSSGSETQYF; cdr3_nt: TGCAGCGTTTCTAGCGGGAGTGAGACCCAGTACTTC
j_call: TRBJ1-3; d_call: NA; v_call: TRBV15; cdr3_aa: CATSRDVRNTIYF; cdr3_nt: TGTGCCACCAGCAGAGATGTTAGAAACACCATATATTTT
j_call: TRBJ1-1; d_call: TRBD1; v_call: TRBV10-3; cdr3_aa: CAISAGTGGMETEAFF; cdr3_nt: TGTGCCATCAGCGCCGGGACAGGGGGCATGGAGACTGAAGCTTTCTTT
j_call: TRBJ2-3; d_call: NA; v_call: TRBV5-5; cdr3_aa: CASSLRQNTDTQYF; cdr3_nt: TGTGCCAGCAGCTTGAGACAGAACACAGATACGCAGTATTTT
j_call: TRBJ2-1; d_call: NA; v_call: TRBV7-9; cdr3_aa: CASSLGGPVKQFF; cdr3_nt: TGTGCCAGCAGCCTCGGTGGGCCTGTGAAACAGTTCTTC
j_call: TRBJ1-5; d_call: NA; v_call: TRBV19; cdr3_aa: CASSGGDQPQHF; cdr3_nt: TGTGCCAGTAGCGGGGGAGATCAGCCCCAGCATTTT
j_call: TRBJ2-1; d_call: NA; v_call: TRBV27; cdr3_aa: CASRSEGAGYYNEQFF; cdr3_nt: TGTGCCAGCAGATCGGAGGGAGCGGGCTATTACAATGAGCAGTTCTTC
j_call: TRBJ2-3; d_call: TRBD2; v_call: TRBV25-1; cdr3_aa: CASSERGDRTDTQYF; cdr3_nt: TGTGCCAGCAGTGAACGGGGGGACCGAACAGATACGCAGTATTTT
j_call: TRBJ2-7; d_call: NA; v_call: TRBV14; cdr3_aa: CASSQAQGGPSYEQYF; cdr3_nt: TGTGCCAGCAGCCAAGCTCAAGGAGGTCCCTCCTACGAGCAGTACTTC
j_call: TRBJ2-7; d_call: NA; v_call: TRBV4-1; cdr3_aa: CASSQDAEAYEQYF; cdr3_nt: TGCGCCAGCAGCCAAGATGCGGAGGCCTACGAGCAGTACTTC